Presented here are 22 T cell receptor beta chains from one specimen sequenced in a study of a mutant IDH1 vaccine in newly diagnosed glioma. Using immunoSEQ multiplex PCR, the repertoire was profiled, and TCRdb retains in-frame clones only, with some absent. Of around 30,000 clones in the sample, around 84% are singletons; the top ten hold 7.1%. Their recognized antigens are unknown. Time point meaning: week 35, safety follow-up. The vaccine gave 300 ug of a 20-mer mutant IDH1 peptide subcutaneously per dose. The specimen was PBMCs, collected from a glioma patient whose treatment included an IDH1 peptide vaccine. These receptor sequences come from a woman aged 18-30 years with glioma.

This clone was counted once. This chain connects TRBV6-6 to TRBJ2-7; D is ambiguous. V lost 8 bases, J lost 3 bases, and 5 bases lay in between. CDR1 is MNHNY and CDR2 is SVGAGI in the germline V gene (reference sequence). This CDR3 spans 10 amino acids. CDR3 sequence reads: CASRDYEQYF. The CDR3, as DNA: TGTGCCAGCCGCGACTACGAGCAGTACTTC.

The CDR3 region is CASSPGTGYTGELFF. The CDR3 coding sequence is TGTGCCAGCAGTCCTGGAACAGGGTACACCGGGGAGCTGTTTTTT. The genes are TRBV6-4 and TRBJ2-2, with a weak D call TRBD1 (6 bases). This CDR3 comprises 15 residues. In germline, CDR1 is MRHNA, CDR2 SNTAGT. V lost 5 bases and J 3 bases, leaving 13 bases between the germline ends.

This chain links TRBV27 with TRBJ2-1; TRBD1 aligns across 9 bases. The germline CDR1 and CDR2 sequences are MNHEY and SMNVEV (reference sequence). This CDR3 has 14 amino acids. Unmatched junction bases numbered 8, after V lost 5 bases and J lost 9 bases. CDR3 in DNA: TGTGCCAGCAGTCCTGGACAGGGGAGCACTGAGCAGTTCTTC. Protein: CASSPGQGSTEQFF.

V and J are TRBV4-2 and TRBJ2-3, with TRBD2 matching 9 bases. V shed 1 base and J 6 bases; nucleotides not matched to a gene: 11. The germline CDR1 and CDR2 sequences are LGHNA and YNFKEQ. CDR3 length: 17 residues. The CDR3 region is CASSQAVMAGGPDTQYF. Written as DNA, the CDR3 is TGTGCCAGCAGCCAAGCAGTTATGGCGGGAGGGCCGGATACGCAGTATTTT.

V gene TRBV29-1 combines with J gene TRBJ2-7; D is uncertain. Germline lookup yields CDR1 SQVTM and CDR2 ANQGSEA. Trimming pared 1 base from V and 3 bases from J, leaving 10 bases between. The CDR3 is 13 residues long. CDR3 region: CSVEVGLGYEQYF. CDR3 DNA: TGCAGCGTTGAAGTGGGGTTGGGCTACGAGCAGTACTTC.

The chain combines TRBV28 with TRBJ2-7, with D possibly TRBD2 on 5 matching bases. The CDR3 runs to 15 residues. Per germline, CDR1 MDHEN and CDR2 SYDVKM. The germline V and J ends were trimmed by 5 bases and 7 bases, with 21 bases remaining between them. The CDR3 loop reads CASSPRPTRTLEQYF. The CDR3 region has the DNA TGTGCCAGCAGTCCCCGACCAACTAGAACCCTTGAGCAGTACTTC.

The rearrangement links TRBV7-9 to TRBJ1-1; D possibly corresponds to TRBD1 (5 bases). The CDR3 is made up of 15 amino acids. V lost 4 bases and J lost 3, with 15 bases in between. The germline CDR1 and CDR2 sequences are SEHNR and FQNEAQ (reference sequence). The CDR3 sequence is CASSSGRTLDTEAFF. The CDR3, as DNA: TGTGCCAGCAGCTCCGGCAGGACATTGGACACTGAAGCTTTCTTT.

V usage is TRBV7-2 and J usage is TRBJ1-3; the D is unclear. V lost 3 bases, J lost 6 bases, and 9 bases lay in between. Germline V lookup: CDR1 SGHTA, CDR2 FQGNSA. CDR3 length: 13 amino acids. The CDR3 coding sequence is TGTGCCAGCAGCTTTAACGGGCCAAACACCATATATTTT. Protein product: CASSFNGPNTIYF.

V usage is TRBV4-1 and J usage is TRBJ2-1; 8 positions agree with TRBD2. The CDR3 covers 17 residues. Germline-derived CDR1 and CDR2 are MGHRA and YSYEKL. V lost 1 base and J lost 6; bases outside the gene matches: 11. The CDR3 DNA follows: TGCGCCAGCAGCCAAGGTCTACTAGCGGCAGTCCCCAATGAGCAGTTCTTC. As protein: CASSQGLLAAVPNEQFF.

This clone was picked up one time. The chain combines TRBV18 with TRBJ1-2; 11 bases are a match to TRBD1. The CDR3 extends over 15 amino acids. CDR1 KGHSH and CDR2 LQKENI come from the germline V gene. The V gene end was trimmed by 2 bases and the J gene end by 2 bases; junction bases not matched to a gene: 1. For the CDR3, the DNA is TGTGCCAGCTCACCAGGGGACAGGGGGAACTATGGCTACACCTTC. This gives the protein CASSPGDRGNYGYTF.

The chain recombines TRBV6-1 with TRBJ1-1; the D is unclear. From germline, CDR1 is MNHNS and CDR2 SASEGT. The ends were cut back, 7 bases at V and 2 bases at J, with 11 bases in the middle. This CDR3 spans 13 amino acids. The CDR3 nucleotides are TGTGCCAGCAAAACAGATTTCAACACTGAAGCTTTCTTT. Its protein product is CASKTDFNTEAFF.

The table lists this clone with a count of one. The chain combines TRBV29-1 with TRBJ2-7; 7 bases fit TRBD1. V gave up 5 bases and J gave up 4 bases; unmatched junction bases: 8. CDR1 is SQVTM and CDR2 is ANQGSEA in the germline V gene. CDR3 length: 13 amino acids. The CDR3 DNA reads TGCAGCGTTAAACCGACAGGGCGGTACGAGCAGTACTTC. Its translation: CSVKPTGRYEQYF.

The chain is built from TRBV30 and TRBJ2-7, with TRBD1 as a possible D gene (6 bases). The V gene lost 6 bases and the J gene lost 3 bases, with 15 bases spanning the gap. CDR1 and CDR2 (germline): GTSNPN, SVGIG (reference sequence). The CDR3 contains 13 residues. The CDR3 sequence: CACTSGHRYEQYF. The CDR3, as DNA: TGTGCCTGTACCTCGGGACATCGCTACGAGCAGTACTTC.

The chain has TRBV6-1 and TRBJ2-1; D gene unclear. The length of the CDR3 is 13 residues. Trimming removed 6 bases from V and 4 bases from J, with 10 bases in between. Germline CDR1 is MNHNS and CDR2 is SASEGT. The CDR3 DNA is TGTGCCAGCAGACCAGACTCGTACAATGAGCAGTTCTTC. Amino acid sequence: CASRPDSYNEQFF.

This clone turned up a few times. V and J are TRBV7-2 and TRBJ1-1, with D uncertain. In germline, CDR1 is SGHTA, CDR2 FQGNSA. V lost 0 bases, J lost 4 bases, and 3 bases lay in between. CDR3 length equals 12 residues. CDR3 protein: CASSLAGTEAFF. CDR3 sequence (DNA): TGTGCCAGCAGCTTAGCCGGCACTGAAGCTTTCTTT. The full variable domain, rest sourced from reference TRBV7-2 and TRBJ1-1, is GAGVSQSPSNKVTEKGKDVELRCDPISGHTALYWYRQSLGQGLEFLIYFQGNSAPDKSGLPSDRFSAERTGGSVSTLTIQRTQQEDSAVYLCASSLAGTEAFFGQGTRLTVV.

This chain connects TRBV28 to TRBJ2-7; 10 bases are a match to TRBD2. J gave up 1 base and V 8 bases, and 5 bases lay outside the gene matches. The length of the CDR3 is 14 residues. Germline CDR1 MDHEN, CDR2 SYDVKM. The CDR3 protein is CASSIAGGSYEQYF. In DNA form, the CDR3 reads TGTGCCAGCTCCATAGCGGGAGGTTCCTACGAGCAGTACTTC. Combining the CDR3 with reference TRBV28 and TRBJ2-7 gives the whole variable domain DVKVTQSSRYLVKRTGEKVFLECVQDMDHENMFWYRQDPGLGLRLIYFSYDVKMKEKGDIPEGYSVSREKKERFSLILESASTNQTSMYLCASSIAGGSYEQYFGPGTRLTVT.

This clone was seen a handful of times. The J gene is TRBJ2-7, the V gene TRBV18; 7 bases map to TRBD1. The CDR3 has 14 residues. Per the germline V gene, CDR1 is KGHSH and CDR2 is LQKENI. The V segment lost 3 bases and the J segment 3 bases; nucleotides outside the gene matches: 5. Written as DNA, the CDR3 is TGTGCCAGCTCACCGCAGGGGGAAAGCTACGAGCAGTACTTC. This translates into CASSPQGESYEQYF.

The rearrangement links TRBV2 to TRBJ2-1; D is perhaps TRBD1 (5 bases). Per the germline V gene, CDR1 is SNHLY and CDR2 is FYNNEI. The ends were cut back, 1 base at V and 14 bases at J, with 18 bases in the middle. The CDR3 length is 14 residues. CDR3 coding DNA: TGTGCCAGCAGTGAAGACAGGTCCACCCCCACCGAGTTCTTC. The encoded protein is CASSEDRSTPTEFF. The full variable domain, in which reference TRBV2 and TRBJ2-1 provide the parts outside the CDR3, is EPEVTQTPSHQVTQMGQEVILRCVPISNHLYFYWYRQILGQKVEFLVSFYNNEISEKSEIFDDQFSVERPDGSNFTLKIRSTKLEDSAMYFCASSEDRSTPTEFFGPGTRLTVL.

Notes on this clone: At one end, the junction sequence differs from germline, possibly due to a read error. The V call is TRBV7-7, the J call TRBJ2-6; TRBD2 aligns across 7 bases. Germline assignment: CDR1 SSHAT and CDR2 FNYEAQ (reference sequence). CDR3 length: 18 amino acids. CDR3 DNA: TGTGCTAGCAGCTTAGTCGCGGGGGACCCCTCTGGGGCCAACGTCCTGACTTTC. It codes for CASSLVAGDPSGANVLTF.

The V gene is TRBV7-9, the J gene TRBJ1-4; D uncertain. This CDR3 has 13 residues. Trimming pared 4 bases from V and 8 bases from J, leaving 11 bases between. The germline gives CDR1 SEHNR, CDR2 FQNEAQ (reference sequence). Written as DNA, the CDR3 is TGTGCCAGCAGCTCAATGGCCGGGGAAAAACTGTTTTTT. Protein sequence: CASSSMAGEKLFF.

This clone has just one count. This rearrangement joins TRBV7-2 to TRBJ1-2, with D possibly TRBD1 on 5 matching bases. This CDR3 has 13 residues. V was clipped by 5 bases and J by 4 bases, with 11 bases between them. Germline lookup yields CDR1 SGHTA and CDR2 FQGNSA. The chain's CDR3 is CASSKTGGYGYTF. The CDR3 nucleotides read TGTGCCAGCAGCAAAACAGGCGGCTATGGCTACACCTTC.

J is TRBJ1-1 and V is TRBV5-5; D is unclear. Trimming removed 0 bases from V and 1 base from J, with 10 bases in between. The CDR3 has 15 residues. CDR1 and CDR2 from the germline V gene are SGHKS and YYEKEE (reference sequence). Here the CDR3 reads CASSLGGIGNTEAFF. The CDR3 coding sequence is TGTGCCAGCAGCTTGGGAGGGATTGGGAACACTGAAGCTTTCTTT.